The clone carrying this TCR beta chain has just a few counts. Antigen: not known. The sample comes from a study of T cell repertoires in cytomegalovirus infection. Looking at the study overall: Selection of CMV epitopes for the study included recently identified HLA-C-restricted and well-studied HLA-B-restricted ones. It was the public TCR beta signatures that indicated both CMV infection and matching HLA type. Points from the study as a whole: The study found HLA-C-restricted CMV-specific TCR beta clonotypes dominating the ex vivo response. Identification of carriers of CMV plus the relevant HLA was achieved through cumulative public TCR beta family frequency.

The V end lost 2 bases, the J end lost 5 bases, and 21 bases lay between the germline ends. CDR1 and CDR2 from the germline V gene are KGHSH and LQKENI. CDR3 size: 18 residues. TCRdb called the reads again in MiXCR, with one record for every CDR3 protein. The table includes fewer than 70,000 distinct CDR3 sequences, about 26% detected once. This chain connects TRBV18 to TRBJ2-2, with a tentative D call TRBD1 (6 bases). Specimen: CD8+ T cells from cultured PBMCs, collected from culture after CMV antigen stimulation. The TCR sequence derives from a human donor in good health (CMV status not recorded). Some clones in this sample may be carry-over from other donors' samples. CDR3 in DNA: TGTGCCAGCTCACCAGGATCCTCAGGGGTTGTCCGGACCGGGGAGCTGTTTTTT. Amino acids: CASSPGSSGVVRTGELFF.